This paragraph covers one T cell receptor (beta chain) sequence. No antigen is known for it. The data were obtained in a study of regulatory T cells in long-lasting Graves disease. Points from the study as a whole: The study found lower TCR diversity in persistent Graves' patients than in newly diagnosed ones.

The V gene's germline CDR1 is MNHEY and CDR2 SMNVEV (reference sequence). The CDR3 is 20 amino acids. Trimming took off 5 bases at V and 3 bases at J, with 31 bases between the two ends. Arm-PCR of CDR3 regions with iRepertoire HTBI primers generated TCR beta libraries. TCRdb re-called the multiplex PCR reads through MiXCR, storing one row per CDR3 protein. The sample includes hundreds of thousands of distinct CDR3 sequences, about a fifth seen only once; the top ten take more than 6%. Specified time point: persistent/refractory GD, antithyroid drugs over 5 years with positive TRAb. Construction of the TCR library relied on RNA isolated from PBMCs.

The sequence derives from a female donor with Graves disease. Here the sequenced sample was peripheral blood mononuclear cells (PBMCs), taken when the disease was refractory, from a patient treated with antithyroid drugs. This sequence joins TRBV27 and TRBJ1-1, with D unclear. The CDR3 sequence: CASSENVPYQLASMDTEAFF. The CDR3 region has the DNA TGTGCCAGCAGTGAGAATGTCCCTTACCAGTTAGCCTCAATGGACACTGAAGCTTTCTTT.